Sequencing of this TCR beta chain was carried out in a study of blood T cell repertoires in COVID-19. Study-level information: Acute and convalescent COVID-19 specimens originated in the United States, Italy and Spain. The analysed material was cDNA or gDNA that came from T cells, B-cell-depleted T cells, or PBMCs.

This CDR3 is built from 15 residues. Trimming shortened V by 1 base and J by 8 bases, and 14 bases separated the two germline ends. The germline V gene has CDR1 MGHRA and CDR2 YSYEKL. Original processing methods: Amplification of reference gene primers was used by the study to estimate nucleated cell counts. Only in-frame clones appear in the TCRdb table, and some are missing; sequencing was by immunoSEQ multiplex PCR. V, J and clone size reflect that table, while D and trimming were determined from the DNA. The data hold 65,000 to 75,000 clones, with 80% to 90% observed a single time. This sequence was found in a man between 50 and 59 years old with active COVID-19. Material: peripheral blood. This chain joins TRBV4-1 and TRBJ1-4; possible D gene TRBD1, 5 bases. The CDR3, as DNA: TGCGCCAGCAGCCAAGTTTGGGGCTACGGCGAAAAACTGTTTTTT. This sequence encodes CASSQVWGYGEKLFF.